This T cell receptor (beta chain) derives from a study of beta chain features in type 1 diabetes. This clone was counted ten times or more. What was sequenced were expressed TCRB transcripts, since all of the isolated RNA had been reverse transcribed. The table came from immunoSEQ multiplex PCR; TCRdb's copy has only in-frame clones and leaves some out. The table records 450,000 or so clones, 10% to 12% of them present only once. This CDR3 has 15 amino acids. V was cut by 3 bases and J by 2 bases, with 11 bases left in between. Germline CDR1 and CDR2: SGHDN and FVKESK. This chain uses TRBV14 with TRBJ1-5; a weak D match, TRBD1 (5 bases). What was sequenced was naive CD4+ T cells from blood. This TCR was sampled from a woman younger than 30 in good health. The CDR3 DNA sequence: TGTGCCAGCAGCCAGGGGCGAGGGGGCAATCAGCCCCAGCATTTT. It is translated as CASSQGRGGNQPQHF.